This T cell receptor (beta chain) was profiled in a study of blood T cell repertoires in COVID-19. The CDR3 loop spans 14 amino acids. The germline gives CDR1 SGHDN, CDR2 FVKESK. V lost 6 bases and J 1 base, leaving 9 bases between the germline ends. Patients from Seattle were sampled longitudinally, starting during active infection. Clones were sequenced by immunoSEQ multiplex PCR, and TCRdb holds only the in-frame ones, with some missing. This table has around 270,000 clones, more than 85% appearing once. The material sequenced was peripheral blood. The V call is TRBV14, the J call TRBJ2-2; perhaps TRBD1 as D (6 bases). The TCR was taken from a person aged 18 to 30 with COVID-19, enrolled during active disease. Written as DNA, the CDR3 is TGTGCCAGCAGGGACAGATTGAACACCGGGGAGCTGTTTTTT. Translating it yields CASRDRLNTGELFF.